A single sample is the source of the 7 T cell receptor beta chains below, sequenced in a study of T cell responses to AZD1222 COVID-19 vaccine. TCRdb keeps only in-frame clones here, not all; method: immunoSEQ multiplex PCR. This table holds about 100,000 clones, around 90% found once. The sample in question was peripheral blood, obtained on day 0 of AZD1222 vaccination. The receptors were sampled from an adult in good health.

The chain recombines TRBV5-6 with TRBJ2-7; D might be TRBD1 (6 bases). CDR3 size: 13 residues. The V end was cut by 3 bases, the J end by 2 bases, with 9 bases between. Looked up from germline, CDR1 is SGHDT and CDR2 is YYEEEE. The CDR3 region is CASSWGRTYEQYF. The CDR3 coding sequence is TGTGCCAGCAGCTGGGGGCGGACCTACGAGCAGTACTTC.

The genes are TRBV11-2 and TRBJ1-1; D ambiguous. This CDR3 has 14 amino acids. V lost 1 base, J lost 0 bases, and 6 bases lay in between. The germline gives CDR1 SGHAT, CDR2 FQNNGV. CDR3 protein: CASSLGPVNTEAFF. The CDR3 region has the DNA TGTGCCAGCAGCTTAGGGCCGGTGAACACTGAAGCTTTCTTT. Full variable domain (outside the CDR3, taken from reference TRBV11-2 and TRBJ1-1): EAGVAQSPRYKIIEKRQSVAFWCNPISGHATLYWYQQILGQGPKLLIQFQNNGVVDDSQLPKDRFSAERLKGVDSTLKIQPAKLEDSAVYLCASSLGPVNTEAFFGQGTRLTVV.

This chain joins TRBV7-9 and TRBJ1-2, with 7 nucleotides matching TRBD1. The CDR3 consists of 15 residues. J lost 1 base, V lost 6 bases, and 8 bases had no gene match. Germline values: CDR1 SEHNR, CDR2 FQNEAQ (reference sequence). The CDR3 DNA is TGTGCCAGCAGAAGCACAGGGGCCCGTAACTATGGCTACACCTTC. Amino acids: CASRSTGARNYGYTF.

The V and J genes are TRBV2 and TRBJ1-1, with unresolved D. The CDR3 has 16 amino acids. Germline lookup yields CDR1 SNHLY and CDR2 FYNNEI. Trimming removed 3 bases at V and 0 bases at J, with 14 bases between. The CDR3 coding sequence is TGTGCCAGCAGTGAGGGCCTACTAAGGGTGAACACTGAAGCTTTCTTT. Encoded protein: CASSEGLLRVNTEAFF.

The J gene is TRBJ2-3, the V gene TRBV6-5; D is possibly TRBD2 (5 bases). The CDR3 totals 14 residues. Germline loops: CDR1 MNHEY, CDR2 SVGAGI. V was shortened by 4 bases and J by 3 bases, with 11 bases between the two germline ends. CDR3 loop: CASSSRSGTDTQYF. The CDR3 nucleotides are TGTGCCAGCAGTTCTAGGAGCGGAACAGATACGCAGTATTTT.

V is TRBV11-2 and J is TRBJ1-2; a weak D match, TRBD1 (6 bases). The ends were cut back, 7 bases at V and 7 bases at J, with 19 bases in the middle. This CDR3 spans 14 amino acids. CDR1 is SGHAT and CDR2 is FQNNGV in the germline V gene. CDR3 sequence (DNA): TGTGCCAGCACCCAGCTATCAGGGGTTGGTGGCTACACCTTC. It yields the protein CASTQLSGVGGYTF.

The chain employs TRBV27 and TRBJ2-7; possible D gene TRBD1, 5 bases. The germline CDR1 and CDR2 sequences are MNHEY and SMNVEV (reference sequence). V was cut by 2 bases and J by 7 bases, with 12 bases left in between. The CDR3 is 13 amino acids. As DNA, the CDR3 is TGTGCCAGCAGTTTAAACCCAGGGTCGGAGCAGTACTTC. It encodes CASSLNPGSEQYF.